These T cell receptor beta chains were read from a single sample in a study of follicular helper T cells after annual influenza vaccination. Generated by immunoSEQ multiplex PCR, the TCRdb table keeps only in-frame clones and is missing some. Of around 13,000 clones listed, roughly 78% are singletons. Sequencing used CXCR5- memory CD4+ T cells sorted from blood, obtained on the day of influenza vaccination. The receptors come from an adult who received the influenza vaccine. Each CDR3 is given with its conserved first and last residue. Each record gives: V gene, J gene, clone size, CDR3 protein. Only part of the rows carry a size: once, few, many, or a class if the clone is expanded.

TRBV19	TRBJ1-4	-	CASSPRDKLFF
TRBV7-5	TRBJ2-1	-	CVRSHTLRGGSSYNEQFF
TRBV18	TRBJ1-2	-	CASSPRGSDYGYTF
TRBV6-5	TRBJ1-1	-	CASSYRRNTEAFF
TRBV4-3	TRBJ1-2	-	CASSSSPPGQVSAGYGYTF
TRBV19	TRBJ1-2	-	CASKVGASGYGYTF
TRBV7-2	TRBJ1-2	few	CASSKGQLGGYTF
TRBV29-1	TRBJ2-3	once	CSCSGSSTDTQYF
TRBV29-1	TRBJ2-2	-	CSAVLWGNTGELFF
TRBV20-1	TRBJ2-1	-	CSAPSGTEQFF
TRBV6-6	TRBJ2-7	once	CASSYREAYEQYF
TRBV18	TRBJ2-7	-	CASSARDEQYF
TRBV19	TRBJ1-5	-	CASSTGQGHQPQHF
TRBV5-4	TRBJ2-5	-	CASSAQGALETQYF
TRBV6-1	TRBJ1-1	-	CASLREGYTEAFF
TRBV7-2	TRBJ1-2	-	CASSLSGQASWGYTF
TRBV5-1	TRBJ2-3	-	CASSFGQDGDTQYF
TRBV9	TRBJ1-5	few	CASSVDGDRNQPQHF
TRBV5-1	TRBJ2-3	-	CASSFGSNTDTQYF
TRBV6-4	TRBJ2-7	-	CASSAEGGHYEQYF
TRBV6-5	TRBJ1-5	-	CACRGGYNQPQHF
TRBV5-1	TRBJ2-1	-	CASSFRSLAQSSYNEQFF
TRBV18	TRBJ1-2	few	CASSPQGDYGYTF
TRBV2	TRBJ1-5	-	CASSEQGKTKQPQHF
TRBV4-1	TRBJ1-1	once	CASSQIRTRNTEAFF
TRBV7-2	TRBJ2-6	-	CASSRGGTGANVLTF
TRBV25-1	TRBJ1-5	-	CASTDRRQGRGQPQHF
TRBV5-4	TRBJ1-2	-	CASSLAPSGYTF
TRBV19	TRBJ2-5	-	CASNSPSGGRETQYF
TRBV19	TRBJ2-1	-	CASSAQGPYNEQFF
TRBV4-1	TRBJ2-1	-	CASSPGLAANEQFF
TRBV7-9	TRBJ1-3	once	CASESSGSGNTIYF
TRBV19	TRBJ1-2	-	CASSMLGPLLLITGYTF
TRBV27	TRBJ2-3	-	CASNSVASGGRGDTQYF
TRBV5-1	TRBJ1-2	-	CASSLTGPYGYTF
TRBV6-6	TRBJ2-3	-	CASSRPLDTQYF
TRBV9	TRBJ1-1	once	CASSVVSQGGTEAFF
TRBV10-3	TRBJ2-2	-	CAITAAGELFF
TRBV7-9	TRBJ2-2	-	CASSLDWPNTGELFF
TRBV27	TRBJ1-5	-	CASRAGGGYSNQPQHF
TRBV7-6	TRBJ2-5	-	CASSLGGGYETQYF
TRBV5-1	TRBJ1-1	-	CASSLGGDTEAFF
TRBV10-3	TRBJ1-1	-	CAISEYRGNTEAFF
TRBV7-7	TRBJ1-1	-	CASSLDTDTEAFF
TRBV19	TRBJ2-2	once	CASTTTGNTGELFF
TRBV29-1	TRBJ2-7	-	CSVVSGSAGSSYEQYF
TRBV6-6	TRBJ2-7	-	CASSYRTGFYEQYF
TRBV28	TRBJ1-6	-	CASSPWDSQNSPLHF
TRBV29-1	TRBJ1-1	-	CSVRSGAEAFF
TRBV18	TRBJ1-3	-	CASSPEVRGNTIYF
TRBV19	TRBJ2-1	few	CASSATGTAYNEQFF
TRBV7-2	TRBJ1-5	-	CASSPGDRGAGYEPQHF
TRBV29-1	TRBJ2-5	-	CSVERGPGLQETQYF
TRBV7-9	TRBJ1-3	-	CASSWTGSKGNTIYF
TRBV7-2	TRBJ2-4	-	CASSRISGVNKNIQYF
TRBV5-1	TRBJ1-6	-	CASSLQSPLHF
TRBV7-8	TRBJ1-4	-	CASSLGTRNEKLFF
TRBV7-9	TRBJ1-6	few	CASSFWRGRNSPLHF
TRBV15	TRBJ2-5	-	CATSRDGGTQYF
TRBV5-6	TRBJ1-5	-	CASSPQGAQLPQHF